This TCR beta chain was recovered during a study of tumor-infiltrating lymphocytes in localized non-small cell lung cancer. The protocol was immunoSEQ multiplex PCR, while the TCRdb copy is restricted to in-frame clones and leaves out a portion. The profile shows thousands of clones, around 77% of them singletons. As for this clone: Its matching antigen is unknown.

From germline, CDR1 is SGHTS and CDR2 YDEGEE. The V end was cut by 4 bases, the J end by 7 bases, with 14 bases between. The CDR3 extends over 13 amino acids. Study-level results: Only some patients had TCR sequencing, depending on available tissue.

The chain has TRBV5-8 and TRBJ2-5; weak D call: TRBD1 (5 bases). This receptor was obtained from a human donor with non-small cell lung cancer. The sample comprised uninvolved lung tissue not adjacent to the tumor. The CDR3 reads CASSPGHLATQYF. CDR3 in DNA: TGTGCCAGCAGCCCAGGACACCTTGCGACCCAGTACTTC.